A single count supports the clone carrying this T cell receptor (beta chain). Antigen: not known. The donors were healthy bone marrow donors. The entry originates in a study of cytomegalovirus exposure and HLA in healthy donors. Study as a whole: T cells numbering about 180 million yielded 100 million to 120 million unique TCR beta sequences in an earlier analysis. Study results and limitations: Segments of the TCR beta V type were, in most cases, productive about 87% or about 30% of the time in an earlier analysis. Based on reports, TCR beta sequences accurately predicted HLA-A and HLA-B alleles for most subjects.

13 Jbeta primers and 60 Vbeta primers were used for the PCR. The protocol was immunoSEQ multiplex PCR, while the TCRdb copy is restricted to in-frame clones and leaves out a portion. The sample contains more than 150,000 clones, approximately 79% of which appear only once. Germline V lookup: CDR1 MGHRA, CDR2 YSYEKL. CDR3 length equals 16 residues. With V trimmed by 0 bases and J by 4 bases, 5 bases remained unmatched. The chain is built from TRBV4-1 and TRBJ2-7; 11 bases are a match to TRBD2. The receptor was derived from a woman in her forties or fifties in good health and CMV-seropositive. Input material: PBMCs. The CDR3 spells CASSQESSGGRYEQYF. DNA of the CDR3: TGCGCCAGCAGCCAAGAATCTAGCGGGGGGCGGTACGAGCAGTACTTC.